These 28 T cell receptor beta chains share one sample of origin, sequenced in a study of CXCR3-negative and CXCR3-positive naive CD8 T cells (dated by TCRdb to 2018 to 2020). Sequencing relied on a NextSeq 550. The Human TCR Profiling Kit (MiLaboratory) was used to make UMI-labeled 5' RACE TRB cDNA libraries. Through TCRdb reprocessing, the reads give one entry per CDR3 protein sequence; DNA is omitted. The data table for this sample lists around 92,000 distinct CDR3 sequences. The top ten clones comprise 1.7% of the sample. Sequenced material: naive CXCR3- CD8+ T cells from blood. Taken with the paper, the label for cell subset or site translates to: CD45RO-CCR7+CD27+CD95- naive CD8+ T cells lacking CXCR3 (TNR3-). All receptors come from a human donor in good health. Some clones in this sample may be carry-over from other donors' samples.

The chain employs TRBV5-6 and TRBJ2-7. CDR1 is SGHDT and CDR2 is YYEEEE in the germline V gene. The CDR3 length is 15 residues. The CDR3 region is CASRTFGENLYEQYF.

The chain has TRBV4-1 and TRBJ1-1; there is no DNA to check the TCRdb D call of TRBD1. The germline CDR1 and CDR2 sequences are MGHRA and YSYEKL. The CDR3 extends over 16 amino acids. The CDR3 loop reads CASSQQQGPLNTEAFF.

V and J are TRBV29-1 and TRBJ2-5; there is no DNA to check the TCRdb D call of TRBD1. Per the germline V gene, CDR1 is SQVTM and CDR2 is ANQGSEA. The CDR3 totals 14 residues. This CDR3 reads CSVGQGLYQETQYF.

J is TRBJ2-1 and V is TRBV30; lacking DNA, the TRBD2 call made by TCRdb goes unchecked. Germline V lookup: CDR1 GTSNPN, CDR2 SVGIG (reference sequence). CDR3 size: 13 residues. The CDR3 is CAWRQRTYNEQFF.

The V gene is TRBV29-1, the J gene TRBJ1-1; with no DNA, the TCRdb D assignment of TRBD1 cannot be verified. This CDR3 is built from 15 residues. In germline, CDR1 is SQVTM, CDR2 ANQGSEA. The CDR3 region is CSVDGDPKMNTEAFF.

The CDR3 loop is CATGRGPQETQYF. The V call is TRBV27, the J call TRBJ2-5; the TRBD2 assignment by TCRdb is unverifiable without DNA. The CDR3 contains 13 residues. CDR1 MNHEY and CDR2 SMNVEV come from the germline V gene (reference sequence).

The rearrangement uses TRBV15 and TRBJ1-5; TCRdb picks TRBD1, but there is no DNA to check that call. This CDR3 is built from 16 residues. Germline CDR1 LNHNV, CDR2 YYDKDF (reference sequence). The CDR3 spells CATRLRGRVNKQPQHF. Full variable domain (rest looked up from reference TRBV15 and TRBJ1-5): DAMVIQNPRYQVTQFGKPVTLSCSQTLNHNVMYWYQQKSSQAPKLLFHYYDKDFNNEADTPDNFQSRRPNTSFCFLDIRSPGLGDTAMYLCATRLRGRVNKQPQHFGDGTRLSIL.

V gene TRBV5-4 combines with J gene TRBJ2-1; TCRdb's D call of TRBD2 is untestable without DNA. From germline, CDR1 is SGHNT and CDR2 YYREEE (reference sequence). This CDR3 contains 13 residues. Here the CDR3 reads CASRLSGNNEQFF.

The chain carries TRBV29-1 and TRBJ2-7; as DNA is missing, the TRBD1 call by TCRdb cannot be tested. The germline V gene has CDR1 SQVTM and CDR2 ANQGSEA. This CDR3 spans 12 amino acids. CDR3 loop: CSVVQGEYEQYF.

This chain's CDR3 is CASSPRDIRETGYGYTF. V is TRBV28 and J is TRBJ1-2; the TCRdb call, TRBD1, lacks DNA for checking. The CDR3 spans 17 residues. Germline CDR1 and CDR2: MDHEN and SYDVKM.

This rearrangement joins TRBV9 to TRBJ2-3; TCRdb lists TRBD1, though no DNA is available to test this call. Per germline, CDR1 SGDLS and CDR2 YYNGEE. This CDR3 region has 14 residues. The chain's CDR3 is CASSVGDLTDTQYF.

CDR3 protein: CSVGGDRAQLDTGELFF. J is TRBJ2-2 and V is TRBV29-1; as DNA is missing, the TRBD1 call by TCRdb cannot be tested. CDR3 size: 17 residues. The germline V gene encodes CDR1 SQVTM and CDR2 ANQGSEA.

The chain combines TRBV20-1 with TRBJ2-1; TCRdb designates TRBD2, a call that cannot be tested without DNA. Germline values: CDR1 DFQATT, CDR2 SNEGSKA (reference sequence). The CDR3 length is 13 residues. The CDR3 is CSAPPTDGSEQFF.

The genes are TRBV12-3 or TRBV12-4 and TRBJ2-2. The CDR3 is 13 residues long. CDR3 sequence: CASSPTSTGELFF.

The gene calls are TRBV6-5 and TRBJ2-7; TCRdb's assignment of TRBD1 cannot be checked, as there is no DNA. Germline V lookup: CDR1 MNHEY, CDR2 SVGAGI. The CDR3 loop spans 16 amino acids. CDR3 sequence reads: CASSPSPGTQPYEQYF.

The chain has TRBV5-6 and TRBJ2-3. Germline lookup yields CDR1 SGHDT and CDR2 YYEEEE. This CDR3 comprises 12 residues. CDR3 protein: CASSSFTDTQYF.

V usage is TRBV29-1 and J usage is TRBJ2-1. Germline values: CDR1 SQVTM, CDR2 ANQGSEA. The CDR3 runs 11 residues. The CDR3 reads CSVEEVNEQFF.

The chain combines TRBV27 with TRBJ2-1; TCRdb picks TRBD1, but there is no DNA to check that call. The germline gives CDR1 MNHEY, CDR2 SMNVEV (reference sequence). The CDR3 length is 17 residues. The CDR3 protein is CASSPQGGGRSVNEQFF.

The chain employs TRBV19 and TRBJ1-5; TCRdb picks TRBD1, but there is no DNA to check that call. Germline V gene lookup returns CDR1 LNHDA and CDR2 SQIVND (reference sequence). The CDR3 loop spans 14 amino acids. CDR3 residues: CASSRGGYNQPQHF.

The gene calls are TRBV7-3 and TRBJ2-5; TCRdb calls TRBD1, which cannot be checked without DNA. This CDR3 region has 14 residues. CDR1 is SGHTA and CDR2 is FQGTGA in the germline V gene. Here the CDR3 reads CASSLMRGQETQYF.

The CDR3: CASSAKRRPTDSLSTDTQYF. The rearrangement uses TRBV7-8 and TRBJ2-3. CDR1 and CDR2 (germline): SGHVS, FQNEAQ. This CDR3 has 20 residues.

The J gene is TRBJ2-7, the V gene TRBV7-9; TCRdb's D gene call, TRBD1, goes unchecked for lack of DNA. This CDR3 has 13 residues. Per the germline V gene, CDR1 is SEHNR and CDR2 is FQNEAQ (reference sequence). This chain's CDR3 is CASSRDSSYEQYF. The full variable domain, completed using reference TRBV7-9 and TRBJ2-7, is DTGVSQNPRHKITKRGQNVTFRCDPISEHNRLYWYRQTLGQGPEFLTYFQNEAQLEKSRLLSDRFSAERPKGSFSTLEIQRTEQGDSAMYLCASSRDSSYEQYFGPGTRLTVT.

This chain connects TRBV6-4 to TRBJ2-1; the TRBD1 assignment by TCRdb is unverifiable without DNA. CDR1 is MRHNA, CDR2 SNTAGT, per germline. The CDR3 spans 15 residues. CDR3 protein: CASSDSLVGPDEQFF.

The chain is built from TRBV28 and TRBJ1-2. Germline V CDR1 and CDR2: MDHEN, SYDVKM. This CDR3 spans 13 amino acids. CDR3 amino acids: CASSDTGPDGYTF.

This chain connects TRBV10-3 to TRBJ2-1. The CDR3 is made up of 13 amino acids. Germline V CDR1 and CDR2: ENHRY, SYGVKD. This CDR3 is CAIRDSSYNEQFF.

The chain links TRBV12-3 or TRBV12-4 to TRBJ2-7. The CDR3 is 14 residues long. CDR3 loop: CASSLTGATYEQYF.

The genes are TRBV28 and TRBJ2-2; TCRdb designates TRBD2, a call that cannot be tested without DNA. Germline CDR1 is MDHEN and CDR2 is SYDVKM. The length of the CDR3 is 15 residues. The CDR3 region is CASRAGVSNTGELFF.

This rearrangement joins TRBV2 to TRBJ2-1; lacking DNA, the TRBD2 call made by TCRdb goes unchecked. Germline CDR1 SNHLY, CDR2 FYNNEI. The CDR3 totals 14 residues. CDR3 region: CATLGGQLDNEQFF.